The 17 T cell receptor beta chains listed next were all sequenced from one sample in a study of cytotoxic CD8 clonotypes in ibrutinib-treated CLL. Assay: immunoSEQ multiplex PCR; the TCRdb copy retains only in-frame clones and omits some. The sample lists some 200,000 clones, about two thirds occurring once. Source: PBMCs, taken after 24 months of ibrutinib treatment. The receptors were gathered from a human donor with chronic lymphocytic leukemia.

The chain recombines TRBV2 with TRBJ1-4, with D perhaps TRBD1 (5 bases). V lost 3 bases to trimming and J lost 0 bases, with 11 bases between them. Germline V CDR1 and CDR2: SNHLY, FYNNEI. The CDR3 length is 16 residues. The CDR3 spells CASSDRTRATNEKLFF. CDR3 nucleotides: TGTGCCAGCAGTGATAGGACAAGAGCAACTAATGAAAAACTGTTTTTT.

The V gene is TRBV15, the J gene TRBJ2-1; TRBD2 agrees at 10 bases. V shed 2 bases and J 5 bases; nucleotides not matched to a gene: 9. This CDR3 has 17 residues. The germline CDR1 and CDR2 sequences are LNHNV and YYDKDF (reference sequence). The CDR3 bases are TGTGCCACCAGCAGAAAAACCGGGACTAGCGTTCACAATGAGCAGTTCTTC. As protein: CATSRKTGTSVHNEQFF.

The CDR3 reads CASSTDRGLHYGYTF. In DNA, the CDR3 is TGTGCCAGTAGTACTGACAGGGGGCTTCACTATGGCTACACCTTC. V and J are TRBV19 and TRBJ1-2, with 10 bases identical to TRBD1. This CDR3 is built from 15 residues. V dropped 4 bases and J dropped 3; count of bases not matched to a gene: 5. Germline V gene lookup returns CDR1 LNHDA and CDR2 SQIVND (reference sequence). Supplemented by reference TRBV19 and TRBJ1-2, the full variable domain reads DGGITQSPKYLFRKEGQNVTLSCEQNLNHDAMYWYRQDPGQGLRLIYYSQIVNDFQKGDIAEGYSVSREKKESFPLTVTSAQKNPTAFYLCASSTDRGLHYGYTFGSGTRLTVV.

In its sample, this clone was seen a few times. The DNA of the CDR3 is TGTGCCAGTAGTCCTCGACAACTCACAGATACGCAGTATTTT. This sequence encodes CASSPRQLTDTQYF. V and J are TRBV19 and TRBJ2-3; D is undetermined. CDR3 length: 14 residues. V lost 5 bases to trimming and J lost 2 bases, with 11 bases between them. Germline assignment: CDR1 LNHDA and CDR2 SQIVND (reference sequence). Full variable domain (outside the CDR3, taken from reference TRBV19 and TRBJ2-3): DGGITQSPKYLFRKEGQNVTLSCEQNLNHDAMYWYRQDPGQGLRLIYYSQIVNDFQKGDIAEGYSVSREKKESFPLTVTSAQKNPTAFYLCASSPRQLTDTQYFGPGTRLTVL.

This clone was picked up a small number of times. The V call is TRBV7-9, the J call TRBJ2-1, with 11 bases identical to TRBD2. Germline V gene sequence: CDR1 SEHNR, CDR2 FQNEAQ (reference sequence). The CDR3 length is 15 residues. The junction had 7 bases not matched to a gene; V was cut back by 4 bases and J by 8 bases. The CDR3 is CASSSSTSGTHEQFF. The CDR3 DNA follows: TGTGCCAGCAGCTCCTCGACTAGCGGGACCCATGAGCAGTTCTTC.

This clone was seen only once. This CDR3 reads CASSPLTGRTGELFF. In nucleotides, the CDR3 is TGCGCCAGCAGCCCTCTCACAGGCCGGACCGGGGAGCTGTTTTTT. This chain links TRBV5-1 with TRBJ2-2, with D possibly being TRBD1 (5 bases). The CDR3 loop spans 15 amino acids. Germline CDR1 and CDR2: SGHRS and YFSETQ. The ends were cut back, 4 bases at V and 5 bases at J, with 15 bases in the middle.

The J gene is TRBJ2-7, the V gene TRBV7-8; no firm D call. The CDR3 runs to 14 residues. The germline V gene encodes CDR1 SGHVS and CDR2 FQNEAQ. V lost 0 bases and J lost 4, with 10 bases in between. CDR3 protein: CASSLAASPYEQYF. In DNA, the CDR3 is TGTGCCAGCAGCTTAGCAGCCAGTCCTTACGAGCAGTACTTC.

This chain connects TRBV7-2 to TRBJ1-1; no definite D call. The CDR3 is 14 amino acids. V was cut by 1 base and J by 0 bases, with 6 bases left in between. Germline-derived CDR1 and CDR2 are SGHTA and FQGNSA. The CDR3 reads CASSLGAVNTEAFF. CDR3 DNA: TGTGCCAGCAGCTTAGGGGCAGTGAACACTGAAGCTTTCTTT.

The rearrangement joins TRBV29-1 to TRBJ2-3; TRBD1 agrees at 12 bases. Germline V gene data show CDR1 as SQVTM and CDR2 as ANQGSEA. V trimming: 5 bases; J trimming: 2 bases; junction bases outside the gene matches: 11. CDR3 size: 17 residues. Here the CDR3 reads CSVFPSGTGGPTDTQYF. As DNA, the CDR3 is TGCAGCGTTTTCCCAAGTGGGACAGGGGGCCCCACAGATACGCAGTATTTT.

The chain is built from TRBV5-1 and TRBJ2-7; 8 bases are shared with TRBD1. The CDR3 spans 16 residues. With V trimmed by 2 bases and J by 6 bases, 13 bases remained unmatched. CDR1 is SGHRS, CDR2 YFSETQ, per germline. DNA of the CDR3: TGCGCCAGCAGCTTTTTAACGGACAGGGAGGTAGGCGAGCAGTACTTC. It encodes CASSFLTDREVGEQYF.

The rearrangement joins TRBV5-1 to TRBJ2-2; D uncertain. Germline CDR1 reads SGHRS; CDR2 reads YFSETQ. V was trimmed by 8 bases and J by 3 bases, leaving 17 bases between them. The CDR3 is 15 residues long. The CDR3 DNA reads as TGCGCCAGTAGAGGTCTGCAATCCTACACCGGGGAGCTGTTTTTT. It translates to CASRGLQSYTGELFF.

The CDR3 DNA reads as TGCGCCAGCAGCCAAACCCGGGACACCTGGGAGCAGTACTTC. Its translation: CASSQTRDTWEQYF. This sequence joins TRBV4-1 and TRBJ2-7; TRBD1 is a possible D gene (6 bases). The CDR3 covers 14 residues. In germline, CDR1 is MGHRA, CDR2 YSYEKL. V shed 2 bases and J shed 7 bases, with 15 bases lying between them.

The chain links TRBV14 to TRBJ2-7; D is perhaps TRBD1 (5 bases). The germline CDR1 and CDR2 sequences are SGHDN and FVKESK. The CDR3 is 14 amino acids. Trimming stripped 6 bases from V and 0 bases from J, with 12 bases between. CDR3 sequence (DNA): TGTGCCAGCAGTTGGACATTAAGCTCCTACGAGCAGTACTTC. Residues: CASSWTLSSYEQYF.

V usage is TRBV6-5 and J usage is TRBJ2-7, with D possibly matching TRBD1 (6 bases). The germline V gene has CDR1 MNHEY and CDR2 SVGAGI. The CDR3 extends over 13 amino acids. The ends were cut back, 6 bases at V and 2 bases at J, with 11 bases in the middle. CDR3 sequence (DNA): TGTGCCAGCAGGCGAGGACAGCCCTACGAGCAGTACTTC. It codes for CASRRGQPYEQYF.

This clone was detected only once. V is TRBV11-2 and J is TRBJ1-2, with TRBD1 identical over 9 bases. Germline CDR1 is SGHAT and CDR2 is FQNNGV. This CDR3 comprises 16 residues. V gave up 0 bases and J gave up 3 bases; unmatched junction bases: 5. The CDR3 region has the DNA TGTGCCAGCAGCTTAGAGCGGACAGGGGATTACTATGGCTACACCTTC. Translated: CASSLERTGDYYGYTF.

This rearrangement joins TRBV6-5 to TRBJ2-3; 9 nucleotides agree with TRBD2. The CDR3 totals 16 residues. The junction had 4 bases not matched to a gene; V was cut back by 2 bases and J by 1 base. Germline V gives CDR1 MNHEY, CDR2 SVGAGI. The CDR3: CASSYAGGRGTDTQYF. Here the CDR3 DNA reads TGTGCCAGCAGTTACGCCGGCGGGAGGGGCACAGATACGCAGTATTTT.

V is TRBV27 and J is TRBJ2-7; D tentatively reads TRBD1 or TRBD2 (5 bases each). The V end lost 5 bases, the J end lost 3 bases, and 14 bases lay between the germline ends. CDR1 is MNHEY, CDR2 SMNVEV, per germline (reference sequence). The CDR3 totals 14 residues. This CDR3 is CASSRGTLGYEQYF. CDR3 in DNA: TGTGCCAGCAGTAGAGGGACCTTGGGCTACGAGCAGTACTTC.